These 14 T cell receptor beta chains share one sample of origin, sequenced in a study of cytomegalovirus exposure and HLA in healthy donors. Amplification used 60 Vbeta primers and 13 Jbeta primers. Repertoires were generated with immunoSEQ multiplex PCR, while TCRdb's copy carries only in-frame clones and drops some. The specimen's table records around 70,000 clones. Sequencing was performed on PBMCs. Receptors were obtained from a woman in her 30s in good health and CMV-seronegative.

J is TRBJ2-7 and V is TRBV6-5, with 7 bases matching TRBD2. CDR1 MNHEY and CDR2 SVGAGI come from the germline V gene. Trimming removed 2 bases from V and 1 base from J; junction bases left unmatched: 5. The CDR3 runs 15 residues. As DNA, the CDR3 is TGTGCCAGCAGTTACGTCCTAGCGGCTTCCTACGAGCAGTACTTC. Residues: CASSYVLAASYEQYF.

V is TRBV5-1 and J is TRBJ1-1, with TRBD1 matching 9 bases. CDR3 length equals 15 residues. Germline loops: CDR1 SGHRS, CDR2 YFSETQ. Trimming removed 4 bases from V and 2 bases from J; junction bases left unmatched: 6. CDR3 in amino acids: CASSRTGGLNTEAFF. CDR3 in DNA: TGCGCCAGCAGCAGAACAGGGGGCTTAAACACTGAAGCTTTCTTT.

The chain has TRBV27 and TRBJ2-7; perhaps TRBD1 as D (7 bases). The CDR3 has 12 amino acids. The V gene's germline CDR1 is MNHEY and CDR2 SMNVEV (reference sequence). Trimming took 8 bases from V and 2 from J, leaving 10 bases between them. CDR3 loop: CASAGQTYEQYF. In DNA, the CDR3 is TGTGCCAGCGCGGGACAGACCTACGAGCAGTACTTC.

The CDR3 nucleotides are TGCGCCAGCAGCTCCCCGGGACAGGGTTTGGGGGGTGAAGCTTTCTTT. Amino acid sequence: CASSSPGQGLGGEAFF. The chain has TRBV5-1 and TRBJ1-1; 9 bases match TRBD1. The V gene's germline CDR1 is SGHRS and CDR2 YFSETQ. The CDR3 is 16 amino acids. The V gene end was trimmed by 3 bases and the J gene end by 7 bases; junction bases not matched to a gene: 13.

The chain uses TRBV10-3 and TRBJ1-2; 7 bases are shared with TRBD1. This CDR3 is 14 amino acids long. The V segment lost 4 bases and the J segment 4 bases; nucleotides outside the gene matches: 6. Germline CDR1 ENHRY, CDR2 SYGVKD. CDR3 nucleotides: TGTGCCATCAGTGGCACAGGGGACGGCTATGGCTACACCTTC. This gives the protein CAISGTGDGYGYTF.

The chain joins TRBV18 to TRBJ1-2; D remains unclear. V lost 2 bases and J 0 bases, leaving 10 bases between the germline ends. From germline, CDR1 is KGHSH and CDR2 LQKENI. This CDR3 region has 15 residues. The CDR3 sequence: CASSPNSGTNYGYTF. DNA of the CDR3: TGTGCCAGCTCACCAAACAGTGGAACTAACTATGGCTACACCTTC.

The chain carries TRBV28 and TRBJ2-7, with 9 bases fitting TRBD1. This CDR3 spans 15 amino acids. V shed 6 bases, J shed 3 bases, and the junction held 9 bases outside the gene matches. Germline values: CDR1 MDHEN, CDR2 SYDVKM. The CDR3 bases are TGTGCCAGCAGCACTGGCGGGACAGGGCGCTACGAGCAGTACTTC. Protein sequence: CASSTGGTGRYEQYF. The full variable domain, rest sourced from reference TRBV28 and TRBJ2-7, is DVKVTQSSRYLVKRTGEKVFLECVQDMDHENMFWYRQDPGLGLRLIYFSYDVKMKEKGDIPEGYSVSREKKERFSLILESASTNQTSMYLCASSTGGTGRYEQYFGPGTRLTVT.

With respect to this clone: Other nucleotide sequences from this sample produce the same CDR3. This rearrangement joins TRBV19 to TRBJ2-7; tentatively, D is TRBD2 (6 bases). CDR1 LNHDA and CDR2 SQIVND come from the germline V gene (reference sequence). Trimming stripped 6 bases from V and 0 bases from J, with 6 bases between. The CDR3 loop spans 12 amino acids. The CDR3, as DNA: TGTGCCAGTAGCGGGGGCTCCTACGAGCAGTACTTC. Translated, it gives CASSGGSYEQYF.

The chain links TRBV6-6 to TRBJ2-7, with TRBD2 identical over 9 bases. Germline CDR1 reads MNHNY; CDR2 reads SVGAGI (reference sequence). With 7 bases clipped from V and 4 bases from J, the junction kept 5 bases outside the gene matches. This CDR3 has 13 amino acids. The CDR3 sequence is CASMGSGSYEQYF. The CDR3 DNA reads as TGTGCCAGCATGGGTAGCGGGAGTTACGAGCAGTACTTC.

The J gene is TRBJ1-5, the V gene TRBV5-6; D is undetermined. The V gene's germline CDR1 is SGHDT and CDR2 YYEEEE. Deletions cut 3 bases from V and 4 bases from J, with 14 bases between. The length of the CDR3 is 15 residues. In nucleotides, the CDR3 is TGTGCCAGCAGCTGGCGTACGGCAGGTAATCAGCCCCAGCATTTT. Translation gives CASSWRTAGNQPQHF.

CDR3 in DNA: TGTGCCTCCTCATTGGGACAGGGGGCGAAGAACACTGAAGCTTTCTTT. Encoded protein: CASSLGQGAKNTEAFF. The chain carries TRBV30 and TRBJ1-1; TRBD1 matches at 12 bases. The CDR3 sequence is 16 residues long. V lost 7 bases to trimming and J lost 1 base; unmatched junction nucleotides: 10. Germline CDR1 is GTSNPN and CDR2 is SVGIG (reference sequence). Combining the CDR3 with reference TRBV30 and TRBJ1-1 gives the whole variable domain SQTIHQWPATLVQPVGSPLSLECTVEGTSNPNLYWYRQAAGRGLQLLFYSVGIGQISSEVPQNLSASRPQDRQFILSSKKLLLSDSGFYLCASSLGQGAKNTEAFFGQGTRLTVV.

Details on this clone: One junction end does not reproduce the germline sequence, and a read error may be involved. V gene TRBV7-7 combines with J gene TRBJ2-1; D is perhaps TRBD1 (7 bases). The germline gives CDR1 SSHAT, CDR2 FNYEAQ (reference sequence). The CDR3 loop spans 16 amino acids. DNA of the CDR3: TGTGCTAGCAGCCTCAGGGCCGGACAGGATAGCGGTGAGCAGTTCTTC. Amino acids: CASSLRAGQDSGEQFF.

The J gene is TRBJ2-5, the V gene TRBV18, with TRBD2 identical over 11 bases. The CDR3 has 15 amino acids. The J segment lost 3 bases and the V segment lost 0 bases, leaving 0 bases of the junction unmatched. Per germline, CDR1 KGHSH and CDR2 LQKENI. The DNA for the CDR3 is TGTGCCAGCTCACCACCGGGACTAGCGGAAGAGACCCAGTACTTC. Its protein is CASSPPGLAEETQYF.

This chain connects TRBV28 to TRBJ2-1; 7 bases line up with TRBD2. CDR3 length equals 15 residues. Germline loops: CDR1 MDHEN, CDR2 SYDVKM. J gave up 2 bases and V 4 bases, and 5 bases lay outside the gene matches. The CDR3 DNA reads TGTGCCAGCAGTTACCTAGCGGACCCCTACAATGAGCAGTTCTTC. Its translation: CASSYLADPYNEQFF. The variable domain in full, with the rest retrieved from reference TRBV28 and TRBJ2-1, is DVKVTQSSRYLVKRTGEKVFLECVQDMDHENMFWYRQDPGLGLRLIYFSYDVKMKEKGDIPEGYSVSREKKERFSLILESASTNQTSMYLCASSYLADPYNEQFFGPGTRLTVL.